These 24 T cell receptor beta chains were all obtained from the same sample, sequenced in a study of T-cell reconstitution after alpha-beta-depleted transplantation in children. This sample's TCRbeta library carried unique molecular identifier barcodes. MiXCR, applied by TCRdb to the PCR reads, yields one record per CDR3 protein. Altogether over 80,000 distinct CDR3 sequences are present, about 25% being singletons, with the ten largest covering about 21%. Here the sequenced sample was PBMCs, taken before TCRalphabeta/CD19-depleted stem cell transplant. Receptor source: a boy under 10 years old with acute lymphoblastic leukemia, due to receive a stem cell transplant.

This clonotype was seen a few times. J is TRBJ2-7 and V is TRBV6-1; D is tentatively TRBD1 or TRBD2 (5 bases each). Germline CDR1 is MNHNS and CDR2 is SASEGT. The CDR3 runs 16 residues. Trimming cost V 5 bases and J 0 bases, with 17 bases left between them. The CDR3 loop is CASSPLGRGPSYEQYF. In nucleotides, the CDR3 is TGTGCCAGCAGTCCTCTGGGACGGGGCCCCTCCTACGAGCAGTACTTC.

The gene calls are TRBV20-1 and TRBJ2-5, with 8 bases lining up with TRBD1. Germline V gives CDR1 DFQATT, CDR2 SNEGSKA (reference sequence). The CDR3 has 14 amino acids. Trimming cost V 3 bases and J 5 bases; bases outside gene matches: 8. DNA for the CDR3: TGCAGTGCTAGGTCACAGGGGGGTTCCGAGACCCAGTACTTC. It is translated as CSARSQGGSETQYF.

The chain couples TRBV14 to TRBJ2-1; TRBD1 aligns across 7 bases. In germline, CDR1 is SGHDN, CDR2 FVKESK. After removal of 1 base from V and 9 bases from J, the junction contained 3 bases not matched to a gene. The CDR3 runs 13 residues. CDR3 coding DNA: TGTGCCAGCAGCCAAGTCAGGGGGAGTGAGCAGTTCTTC. This encodes CASSQVRGSEQFF.

The V gene is TRBV28, the J gene TRBJ1-6, with D possibly being TRBD1 (6 bases). Germline V gene lookup returns CDR1 MDHEN and CDR2 SYDVKM. V was shortened by 9 bases and J by 7 bases, with 13 bases between the two germline ends. CDR3 length equals 13 residues. CDR3 residues: CASSTGINSPLHF. The CDR3 DNA reads as TGTGCCAGTTCGACAGGCATCAATTCACCCCTCCACTTT.

The chain carries TRBV12-3 or TRBV12-4 and TRBJ2-1, with 9 bases identical to TRBD2. The CDR3 is 15 amino acids. Trimming at V came to 8 bases and at J to 12 bases, leaving 17 bases not matched to a gene. The CDR3 DNA follows: TGTGCCAGCGGAGCAAAGACTAGCGGAGGGGCCAGGCAGTTCTTC. Encoded protein: CASGAKTSGGARQFF.

Ten or more counts support this clonotype. The chain combines TRBV5-1 with TRBJ2-6; D not resolved. V was clipped by 0 bases and J by 0 bases, with 4 bases between them. This CDR3 has 15 amino acids. Germline CDR1 SGHRS, CDR2 YFSETQ. CDR3 sequence reads: CASSLAPSGANVLTF. The DNA of the CDR3 is TGCGCCAGCAGCTTGGCCCCCTCTGGGGCCAACGTCCTGACTTTC.

This clonotype was seen repeatedly, ten times or more. The chain carries TRBV7-2 and TRBJ2-5; tentative D call: TRBD2 (5 bases). The CDR3 runs 13 residues. V was shortened by 10 bases and J by 2 bases, with 14 bases between the two germline ends. Germline V CDR1 and CDR2: SGHTA, FQGNSA. The CDR3 loop reads CATGYRTQETQYF. Written as DNA, the CDR3 is TGTGCCACGGGGTACCGTACTCAAGAGACCCAGTACTTC.

The V gene is TRBV6-1, the J gene TRBJ2-7, with D possibly TRBD2 on 5 matching bases. Looked up from germline, CDR1 is MNHNS and CDR2 is SASEGT. The germline V and J ends were trimmed by 6 bases and 4 bases, with 16 bases remaining between them. The CDR3 extends over 14 amino acids. DNA for the CDR3: TGTGCCAGCAGGAAGGATCTCGGGGTTTACGAGCAGTACTTC. Protein sequence: CASRKDLGVYEQYF.

This clonotype was observed a handful of times. The chain links TRBV5-1 to TRBJ2-1; D ambiguous. There are 15 residues in the CDR3. The germline gives CDR1 SGHRS, CDR2 YFSETQ. Trimming pared 0 bases from V and 3 bases from J, leaving 10 bases between. Here the CDR3 reads CASSLDFWGYNEQFF. The CDR3 DNA is TGCGCCAGCAGCTTGGATTTTTGGGGCTACAATGAGCAGTTCTTC.

V usage is TRBV28 and J usage is TRBJ2-2; D might be TRBD1 (6 bases). The CDR3 has 16 residues. V was trimmed by 6 bases and J by 8 bases, leaving 22 bases between them. Looked up from germline, CDR1 is MDHEN and CDR2 is SYDVKM. The CDR3 DNA follows: TGTGCCAGCAGCCCCCCCAGGACAGCCCTGGGAGGGGAGCTGTTTTTT. The encoded protein is CASSPPRTALGGELFF.

This chain joins TRBV6-5 and TRBJ1-2; 7 bases map to TRBD1. The CDR3 has 18 residues. Germline trimming cut 0 bases from V and 7 bases from J; bases unmatched to any gene: 17. Germline V gives CDR1 MNHEY, CDR2 SVGAGI. CDR3 sequence (DNA): TGTGCCAGCAGTTACTCCCAACCGGGCCGACAGGGTTCAGGTGGCTACACCTTC. This encodes CASSYSQPGRQGSGGYTF.

CDR3 protein: CASSFQLAVVYEQFF. Written as DNA, the CDR3 is TGTGCCAGCAGCTTCCAACTAGCGGTCGTGTATGAGCAGTTCTTC. This sequence joins TRBV11-2 and TRBJ2-1, with TRBD2 identical over 8 bases. Per germline, CDR1 SGHAT and CDR2 FQNNGV. The CDR3 is 15 amino acids. The V segment lost 3 bases and the J segment 8 bases; nucleotides outside the gene matches: 9.

In its sample, this clonotype was seen many times. The rearrangement uses TRBV5-1 and TRBJ2-7; 8 bases are a match to TRBD2. This CDR3 has 14 residues. Per the germline V gene, CDR1 is SGHRS and CDR2 is YFSETQ. J gave up 0 bases and V 3 bases, and 2 bases lay outside the gene matches. Here the CDR3 reads CASSSGGVSYEQYF. The CDR3 DNA sequence: TGCGCCAGCAGCTCGGGAGGGGTCTCCTACGAGCAGTACTTC.

This clonotype has just a few counts. The chain couples TRBV28 to TRBJ2-7, with D uncertain. The V and J ends lost 4 bases and 0 bases respectively, with 19 bases between them. Germline lookup yields CDR1 MDHEN and CDR2 SYDVKM. This CDR3 has 17 amino acids. CDR3 bases: TGTGCCAGCAGTTCGCCCCCCAGACACCACAGCTCCTACGAGCAGTACTTC. Residues: CASSSPPRHHSSYEQYF.

This clonotype has ten or more counts. The V and J genes are TRBV20-1 and TRBJ2-1; D gene ambiguous. The germline V gene has CDR1 DFQATT and CDR2 SNEGSKA (reference sequence). V was cut by 6 bases and J by 1 base, with 13 bases left in between. The CDR3 length is 14 residues. The CDR3 region has the DNA TGCAGTGCGCCTCGACTGGAGTCCTACAATGAGCAGTTCTTC. This encodes CSAPRLESYNEQFF.

Only a few counts were recorded for this clonotype. V is TRBV6-2 or TRBV6-3 and J is TRBJ2-7; D remains unclear. The CDR3 length is 15 residues. Trimming removed 7 bases at V and 4 bases at J, with 20 bases between. Looked up from germline, CDR1 is MNHEY and CDR2 is SVGEGT. CDR3 amino acids: CASTPKASAGYEQYF. The CDR3, as DNA: TGTGCCAGCACCCCCAAGGCGAGCGCTGGATACGAGCAGTACTTC.

This chain joins TRBV29-1 and TRBJ2-7; D possibly uses TRBD1 or TRBD2 (5 bases each). Looked up from germline, CDR1 is SQVTM and CDR2 is ANQGSEA. Trimming took off 7 bases at V and 5 bases at J, with 12 bases between the two ends. The CDR3 contains 11 residues. The CDR3 is CSARWGNEQYF. CDR3 DNA: TGCAGCGCTCGCTGGGGGAACGAGCAGTACTTC.

This chain uses TRBV30 with TRBJ2-7, with TRBD2 matching 7 bases. Looked up from germline, CDR1 is GTSNPN and CDR2 is SVGIG (reference sequence). Trimming cost V 4 bases and J 3 bases; bases outside gene matches: 9. This CDR3 spans 14 amino acids. The CDR3 here is CAWTENGGYYEQYF. In DNA form, the CDR3 reads TGTGCCTGGACGGAAAACGGGGGGTACTACGAGCAGTACTTC.

The CDR3 loop is CASISLAYNEQFF. CDR3 in DNA: TGCGCCAGTATTTCACTAGCCTACAATGAGCAGTTCTTC. This chain joins TRBV10-2 and TRBJ2-1; possibly TRBD2 for D (5 bases). The germline V gene encodes CDR1 WSHSY and CDR2 SAAADI. The V end was cut by 9 bases, the J end by 2 bases, with 11 bases between. This CDR3 is 13 amino acids long.

The CDR3, as DNA: TGTGCCAGCAGCCCCGGGACAGTCGGAACTGAAGCTTTCTTT. It yields the protein CASSPGTVGTEAFF. This chain connects TRBV3-1 to TRBJ1-1; 7 nucleotides align to TRBD1. The CDR3 consists of 14 residues. V was pared by 4 bases and J by 5 bases, with 7 bases of the junction left unmatched. CDR1 is LGHDT and CDR2 is YNNKEL in the germline V gene (reference sequence). The whole variable domain, remainder taken from reference TRBV3-1 and TRBJ1-1, is DTAVSQTPKYLVTQMGNDKSIKCEQNLGHDTMYWYKQDSKKFLKIMFSYNNKELIINETVPNRFSPKSPDKAHLNLHINSLELGDSAVYFCASSPGTVGTEAFFGQGTRLTVV.

This chain uses TRBV28 with TRBJ1-1; D uncertain. CDR1 is MDHEN, CDR2 SYDVKM, per germline. The V end lost 3 bases, the J end lost 1 base, and 6 bases lay between the germline ends. The CDR3 is 13 residues long. CDR3 region: CASSFAENTEAFF. CDR3 in DNA: TGTGCCAGCAGTTTTGCAGAGAACACTGAAGCTTTCTTT.

The table lists this clonotype with many counts. The chain carries TRBV20-1 and TRBJ1-1; the D gene is possibly TRBD1 (5 bases). The CDR3 runs 14 residues. Germline V gene data show CDR1 as DFQATT and CDR2 as SNEGSKA (reference sequence). Deletions cut 1 base from V and 0 bases from J, with 9 bases between. CDR3 coding DNA: TGCAGTGCTAGAGTCTGGGGCTTGAACACTGAAGCTTTCTTT. Its translation is CSARVWGLNTEAFF.

CDR3 region: CASSFISGAIQETQYF. The CDR3 DNA is TGTGCCAGCAGTTTTATTAGCGGAGCGATCCAAGAGACCCAGTACTTC. This chain joins TRBV28 and TRBJ2-5; perhaps TRBD2 as D (6 bases). The length of the CDR3 is 16 residues. Germline assignment: CDR1 MDHEN and CDR2 SYDVKM. Trimming took off 3 bases at V and 1 base at J, with 15 bases between the two ends.

This clonotype was counted between two and nine times. The rearrangement joins TRBV29-1 to TRBJ2-3; 10 bases are a match to TRBD2. Germline lookup yields CDR1 SQVTM and CDR2 ANQGSEA. The CDR3 consists of 14 residues. The J segment lost 6 bases and the V segment lost 1 base, leaving 4 bases of the junction unmatched. In DNA, the CDR3 is TGCAGCGTTGAAGGGACTAGCGGAGTTGATACGCAGTATTTT. It specifies CSVEGTSGVDTQYF.